The 20 T cell receptor beta chains given below trace back to one sample, sequenced in a study of Graves' ophthalmopathy and Graves' hyperthyroidism. Scientists amplified the TCR beta CDR3 regions from RNA transcripts. The first round was an RT-PCR with HTBI primers, and the second round was a multiplex PCR. TCRdb reanalysed the multiplex PCR reads using MiXCR and keeps one entry per CDR3 protein. The data show roughly 1.1 million distinct CDR3 sequences, around a third seen once. Sample: peripheral blood or thyroid tissue (not recorded which). The receptors here all came from an adult man with Graves' hyperthyroidism.

The J gene is TRBJ2-6, the V gene TRBV9; D may be TRBD2 (6 bases). CDR3 length: 17 residues. Trimming stripped 3 bases from V and 0 bases from J, with 13 bases between. In germline, CDR1 is SGDLS, CDR2 YYNGEE. The CDR3 coding sequence is TGTGCCAGCAGCGACCCCGCGGGAAGCTCTGGGGCCAACGTCCTGACTTTC. The encoded protein is CASSDPAGSSGANVLTF.

The chain carries TRBV5-5 and TRBJ2-5; 8 bases are shared with TRBD2. The ends lost 0 bases at V and 1 base at J; junction bases unmatched: 8. This CDR3 region has 17 residues. Germline loops: CDR1 SGHKS, CDR2 YYEKEE (reference sequence). The CDR3: CASSLALAGSTQETQYF. DNA of the CDR3: TGTGCCAGCAGCTTGGCCCTAGCGGGCTCCACCCAAGAGACCCAGTACTTC.

CDR3 protein: CASSQLGVGPKEPQHF. As DNA, the CDR3 is TGTGCCAGCAGCCAACTGGGGGTCGGTCCCAAGGAGCCCCAGCATTTT. The V call is TRBV12-3 or TRBV12-4, the J call TRBJ1-5, with D perhaps TRBD1 (5 bases). Trimming cost V 6 bases and J 8 bases, with 23 bases left between them. The CDR3 has 16 amino acids.

The CDR3 sequence: CASRRQGVGELFF. The CDR3 DNA sequence: TGTGCCAGCAGAAGACAGGGGGTCGGGGAGCTGTTTTTT. The chain uses TRBV6-2 or TRBV6-3 and TRBJ2-2; 9 nucleotides match TRBD1. The J segment lost 7 bases and the V segment lost 6 bases, leaving 3 bases of the junction unmatched. Germline lookup yields CDR1 MNHEY and CDR2 SVGEGT. CDR3 length: 13 residues.

This clonotype has at least ten counts. This chain links TRBV7-6 with TRBJ1-1; D gene unclear. Trimming removed 5 bases at V and 1 base at J, with 8 bases between. The CDR3 has 13 amino acids. CDR1 SGHVS and CDR2 FNYEAQ come from the germline V gene. The CDR3 DNA reads TGTGCCAGCAGCGGGCCAGGGAACACTGAAGCTTTCTTT. Translation: CASSGPGNTEAFF.

This clonotype was observed many times. The chain joins TRBV7-8 to TRBJ1-2; D unclear. The germline V gene has CDR1 SGHVS and CDR2 FQNEAQ. The CDR3 totals 11 residues. V gave up 3 bases and J gave up 6 bases, with 5 bases separating them. CDR3 amino acids: CASSFGHGYTF. In nucleotides, the CDR3 is TGTGCCAGCAGCTTCGGACATGGCTACACCTTC.

The chain has TRBV11-2 and TRBJ2-2; maybe TRBD2 (5 bases). The V end was cut by 5 bases, the J end by 2 bases, with 12 bases between. The length of the CDR3 is 15 residues. CDR1 and CDR2 (germline): SGHAT, FQNNGV. In DNA, the CDR3 is TGTGCCAGCAGCCAAGTGGACTTTAACACCGGGGAGCTGTTTTTT. It is translated as CASSQVDFNTGELFF.

The chain combines TRBV20-1 with TRBJ1-6; D is undetermined. The CDR3 runs to 14 residues. Germline V gives CDR1 DFQATT, CDR2 SNEGSKA (reference sequence). The V end lost 6 bases, the J end lost 4 bases, and 13 bases lay between the germline ends. The CDR3 here is CSALQSTYNSPLHF. CDR3 nucleotide sequence: TGCAGTGCGCTTCAGAGTACTTATAATTCACCCCTCCACTTT.

The V call is TRBV7-8, the J call TRBJ2-7; possibly TRBD1 for D (6 bases). CDR1 is SGHVS, CDR2 FQNEAQ, per germline. Trimming shortened V by 6 bases and J by 2 bases, and 23 bases separated the two germline ends. This CDR3 is built from 17 residues. The DNA for the CDR3 is TGTGCCAGCAGTCTTCAGGGGCCTGCTTTCGAAGCCTACGAGCAGTACTTC. Residues: CASSLQGPAFEAYEQYF.

The genes are TRBV20-1 and TRBJ2-5, with D tentatively TRBD2 (6 bases). CDR1 is DFQATT and CDR2 is SNEGSKA in the germline V gene (reference sequence). V was pared by 6 bases and J by 3 bases, with 17 bases between. The CDR3 contains 14 residues. CDR3 in amino acids: CSAYLVGGKETQYF. The CDR3 nucleotides read TGCAGTGCCTACCTTGTCGGGGGTAAAGAGACCCAGTACTTC.

CDR3 bases: TGTGCCATCAGGGGGGACAGGGGGAGCTCCTACGAGCAGTACTTC. Amino acid sequence: CAIRGDRGSSYEQYF. The V call is TRBV10-3, the J call TRBJ2-7; 11 bases map to TRBD1. The V and J ends lost 6 bases and 0 bases, in that order; junction bases with no gene match: 4. Germline V lookup: CDR1 ENHRY, CDR2 SYGVKD. This CDR3 comprises 15 residues.

The chain joins TRBV7-9 to TRBJ1-5, with TRBD1 matching 7 bases. The trim removed 1 base at V and 1 base at J, leaving 4 bases unmatched. Germline-derived CDR1 and CDR2 are SEHNR and FQNEAQ (reference sequence). The CDR3 extends over 16 amino acids. The CDR3 here is CASSLEGGGSNQPQHF. In DNA, the CDR3 is TGTGCCAGCAGCTTAGAGGGAGGGGGCAGCAATCAGCCCCAGCATTTT.

This clonotype was seen at least ten times. V usage is TRBV9 and J usage is TRBJ2-7; D is uncertain. The CDR3 spans 15 residues. V lost 0 bases to trimming and J lost 2 bases, with 12 bases between them. From germline, CDR1 is SGDLS and CDR2 YYNGEE. In nucleotides, the CDR3 is TGTGCCAGCAGCGTAGGGGCCGGAAGGGCCTACGAGCAGTACTTC. It codes for CASSVGAGRAYEQYF.

This clonotype was recorded at least ten times. The gene calls are TRBV2 and TRBJ2-7; 10 bases map to TRBD1. Germline loops: CDR1 SNHLY, CDR2 FYNNEI. V dropped 3 bases and J dropped 6; count of bases not matched to a gene: 14. The CDR3 is 17 residues long. Written as DNA, the CDR3 is TGTGCCAGCAGTGACAACAGGGCAGGGACAGGGGCCCGCGAGCAGTACTTC. Amino acid sequence: CASSDNRAGTGAREQYF.

The table lists this clonotype with a count of one. This sequence joins TRBV7-3 and TRBJ1-2; D possibly corresponds to TRBD1 (6 bases). Germline values: CDR1 SGHTA, CDR2 FQGTGA. The CDR3 is 14 amino acids. V was cut by 0 bases and J by 5 bases, with 10 bases left in between. This chain's CDR3 is CASSLTRGDYGYTF. The CDR3 DNA is TGTGCCAGCAGCTTAACGAGGGGGGATTATGGCTACACCTTC.

This sequence joins TRBV2 and TRBJ1-5; TRBD1 is a possible D gene (5 bases). The CDR3 runs 17 residues. Germline CDR1 and CDR2: SNHLY and FYNNEI. Trimming cost V 4 bases and J 1 base, with 17 bases left between them. The CDR3 region is CASSGIGTLASNQPQHF. The CDR3 nucleotides read TGTGCCAGCAGTGGAATCGGGACCCTAGCGAGCAATCAGCCCCAGCATTTT.

The V gene is TRBV2, the J gene TRBJ2-7; TRBD2 might be the D (6 bases). V was clipped by 2 bases and J by 2 bases, with 22 bases between them. Germline V gene data show CDR1 as SNHLY and CDR2 as FYNNEI. There are 18 residues in the CDR3. CDR3 sequence (DNA): TGTGCCAGCAGTGAATTACGTGGCCGGGGGTCTAGCGCCTACGAGCAGTACTTC. The encoded protein is CASSELRGRGSSAYEQYF.

This clonotype was counted only a few times. The chain combines TRBV6-6 with TRBJ1-1; no firm D call. This CDR3 is built from 11 residues. The ends were cut back, 8 bases at V and 5 bases at J, with 9 bases in the middle. CDR1 is MNHNY, CDR2 SVGAGI, per germline (reference sequence). CDR3 coding DNA: TGTGCCAGCGTTTTGGGGACTGAAGCTTTCTTT. Amino acids: CASVLGTEAFF.

The table lists this clonotype with a count of one. A much bigger clone sits one base away, suggesting this may be a read error. V and J are TRBV9 and TRBJ1-4; D is undetermined. Looked up from germline, CDR1 is SGDLS and CDR2 is YYNGEE. The CDR3 has 13 residues. V was clipped by 4 bases and J by 7 bases, with 11 bases between them. CDR3 in amino acids: CASSQDRSEKLFF. The CDR3, as DNA: TGTGCCAGCAGCCAAGATCGGAGTGAAAAACTGTTTTTT.

The V and J genes are TRBV29-1 and TRBJ1-1; the match to TRBD1 covers 7 bases. Unmatched junction bases numbered 7, after V lost 8 bases and J lost 1 base. The CDR3 sequence is 13 residues long. CDR1 and CDR2 from the germline V gene are SQVTM and ANQGSEA. The CDR3 DNA sequence: TGCAGCAGACCGACAGGGCGGAACACTGAAGCTTTCTTT. Translating gives CSRPTGRNTEAFF. The complete variable domain, with remaining parts taken from reference TRBV29-1 and TRBJ1-1, reads SAVISQKPSRDICQRGTSLTIQCQVDSQVTMMFWYRQQPGQSLTLIATANQGSEATYESGFVIDKFPISRPNLTFSTLTVSNMSPEDSSIYLCSRPTGRNTEAFFGQGTRLTVV.